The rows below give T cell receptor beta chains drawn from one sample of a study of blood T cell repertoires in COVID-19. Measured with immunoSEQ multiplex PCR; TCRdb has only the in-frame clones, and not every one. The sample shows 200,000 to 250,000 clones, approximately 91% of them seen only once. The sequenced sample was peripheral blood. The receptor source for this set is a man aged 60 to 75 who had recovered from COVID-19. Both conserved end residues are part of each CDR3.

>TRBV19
CATATGGRREQYF
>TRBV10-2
CASSVGADYSNQPQHF
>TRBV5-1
CASSLGGDGSPLHF
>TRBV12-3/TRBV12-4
CASSFGGQETQYF
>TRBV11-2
CASRSGSYAFF
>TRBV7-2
CASTLLGLADTGELFF
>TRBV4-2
CASSPGTYGYTF
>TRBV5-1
CASSRERQGGDTEAFF
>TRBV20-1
CSATSSYGYTF
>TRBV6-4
CASSFLPGQGIYEQYF
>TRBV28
CASSLAGVVETQYF
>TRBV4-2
CASSQDLGGEQFF
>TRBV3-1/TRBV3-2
CASSQDSLAYEQYF
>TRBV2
CAISQALETYEQYF
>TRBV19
CASSGTGGVYGYTF